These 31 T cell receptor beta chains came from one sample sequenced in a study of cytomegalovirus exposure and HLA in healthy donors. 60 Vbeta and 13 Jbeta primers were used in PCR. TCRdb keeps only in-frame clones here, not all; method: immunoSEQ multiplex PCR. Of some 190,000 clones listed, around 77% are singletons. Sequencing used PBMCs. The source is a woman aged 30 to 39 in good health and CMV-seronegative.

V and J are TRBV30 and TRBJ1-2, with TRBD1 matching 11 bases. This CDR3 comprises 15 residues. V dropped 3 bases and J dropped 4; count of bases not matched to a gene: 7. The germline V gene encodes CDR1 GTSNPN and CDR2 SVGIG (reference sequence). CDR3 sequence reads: CAWSTGQGETYGYTF. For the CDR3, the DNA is TGTGCCTGGAGCACGGGACAGGGGGAGACCTATGGCTACACCTTC.

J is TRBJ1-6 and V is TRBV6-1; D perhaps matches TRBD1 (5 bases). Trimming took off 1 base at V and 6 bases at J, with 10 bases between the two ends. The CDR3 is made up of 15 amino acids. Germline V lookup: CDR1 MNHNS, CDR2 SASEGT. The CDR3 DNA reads TGTGCCAGCAGTGAAGAGGCAGGGCTTAATTCACCCCTCCACTTT. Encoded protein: CASSEEAGLNSPLHF.

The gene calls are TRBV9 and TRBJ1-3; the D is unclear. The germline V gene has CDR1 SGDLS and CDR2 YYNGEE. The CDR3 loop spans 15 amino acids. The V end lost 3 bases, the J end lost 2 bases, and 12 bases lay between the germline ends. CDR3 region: CASSGRHSTGNTIYF. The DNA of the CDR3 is TGTGCCAGCAGCGGACGACACTCGACTGGAAACACCATATATTTT.

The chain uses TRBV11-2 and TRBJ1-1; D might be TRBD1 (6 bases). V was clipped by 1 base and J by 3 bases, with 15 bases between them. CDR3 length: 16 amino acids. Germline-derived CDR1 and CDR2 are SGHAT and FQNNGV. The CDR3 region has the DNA TGTGCCAGCAGCTTAGTACAGGTTGAGGGGGACACTGAAGCTTTCTTT. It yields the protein CASSLVQVEGDTEAFF.

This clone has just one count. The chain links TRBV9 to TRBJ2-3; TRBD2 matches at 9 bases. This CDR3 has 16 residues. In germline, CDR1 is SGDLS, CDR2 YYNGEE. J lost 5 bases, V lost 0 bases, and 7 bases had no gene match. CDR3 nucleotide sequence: TGTGCCAGCAGCGTAGAGGGCGGGGGGGCCGTAGATACGCAGTATTTT. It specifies CASSVEGGGAVDTQYF.

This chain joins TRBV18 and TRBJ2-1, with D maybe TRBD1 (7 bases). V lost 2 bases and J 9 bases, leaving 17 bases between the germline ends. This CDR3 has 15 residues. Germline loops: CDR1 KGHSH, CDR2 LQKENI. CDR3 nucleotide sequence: TGTGCCAGCTCACCAGACAGGGACTTGCAGGGTGAGCAGTTCTTC. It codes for CASSPDRDLQGEQFF.

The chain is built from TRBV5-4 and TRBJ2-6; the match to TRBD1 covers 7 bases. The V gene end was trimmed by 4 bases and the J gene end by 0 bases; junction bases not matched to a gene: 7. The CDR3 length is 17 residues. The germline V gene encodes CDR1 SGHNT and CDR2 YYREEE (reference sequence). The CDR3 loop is CASSPRAGGSGANVLTF. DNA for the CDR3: TGTGCCAGCAGCCCGCGGGCAGGGGGCTCTGGGGCCAACGTCCTGACTTTC.

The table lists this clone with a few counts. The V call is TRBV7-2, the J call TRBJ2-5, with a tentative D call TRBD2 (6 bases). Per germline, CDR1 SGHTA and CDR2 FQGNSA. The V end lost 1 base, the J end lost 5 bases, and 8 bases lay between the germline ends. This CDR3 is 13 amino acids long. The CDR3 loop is CASSLVGGETQYF. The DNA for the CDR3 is TGTGCCAGCAGCTTAGTCGGGGGTGAGACCCAGTACTTC.

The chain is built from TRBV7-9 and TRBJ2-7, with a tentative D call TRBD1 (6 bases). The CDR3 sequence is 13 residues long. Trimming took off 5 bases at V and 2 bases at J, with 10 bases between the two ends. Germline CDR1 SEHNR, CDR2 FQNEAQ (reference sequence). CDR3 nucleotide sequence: TGTGCCAGCAGCCAAACAGGGCCCTACGAGCAGTACTTC. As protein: CASSQTGPYEQYF.

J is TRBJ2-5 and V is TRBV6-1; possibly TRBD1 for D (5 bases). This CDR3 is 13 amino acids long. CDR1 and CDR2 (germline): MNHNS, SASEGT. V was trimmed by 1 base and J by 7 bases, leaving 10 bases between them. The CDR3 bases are TGTGCCAGCAGTGAAGTTAGGGGTGCGACCCAGTACTTC. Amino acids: CASSEVRGATQYF.

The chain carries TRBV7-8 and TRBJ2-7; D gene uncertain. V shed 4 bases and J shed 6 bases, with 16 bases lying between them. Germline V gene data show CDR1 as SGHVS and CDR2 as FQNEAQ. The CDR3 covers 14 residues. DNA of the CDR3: TGTGCCAGCAGCTCTTCCCCAACCGCTACCGAGCAGTACTTC. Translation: CASSSSPTATEQYF.

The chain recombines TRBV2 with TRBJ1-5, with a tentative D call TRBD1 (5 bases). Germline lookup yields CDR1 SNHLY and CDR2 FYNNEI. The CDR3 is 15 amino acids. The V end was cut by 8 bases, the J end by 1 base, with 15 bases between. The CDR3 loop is CASRLSGGSNQPQHF. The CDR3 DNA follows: TGTGCCAGCCGGCTTAGCGGGGGGAGCAATCAGCCCCAGCATTTT. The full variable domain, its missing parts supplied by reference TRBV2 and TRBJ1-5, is EPEVTQTPSHQVTQMGQEVILRCVPISNHLYFYWYRQILGQKVEFLVSFYNNEISEKSEIFDDQFSVERPDGSNFTLKIRSTKLEDSAMYFCASRLSGGSNQPQHFGDGTRLSIL.

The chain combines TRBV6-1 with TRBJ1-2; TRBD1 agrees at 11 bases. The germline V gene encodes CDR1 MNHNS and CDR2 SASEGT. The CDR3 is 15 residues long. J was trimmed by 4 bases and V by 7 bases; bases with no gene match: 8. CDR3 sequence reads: CASMPGQGGFYGYTF. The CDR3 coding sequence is TGTGCCAGCATGCCGGGACAGGGGGGGTTCTATGGCTACACCTTC.

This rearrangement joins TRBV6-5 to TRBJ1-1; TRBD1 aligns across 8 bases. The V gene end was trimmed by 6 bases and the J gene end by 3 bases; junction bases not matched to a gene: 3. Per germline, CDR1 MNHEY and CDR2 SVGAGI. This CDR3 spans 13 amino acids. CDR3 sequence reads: CASRRQGHTEAFF. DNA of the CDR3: TGTGCCAGCAGACGACAGGGGCACACTGAAGCTTTCTTT.

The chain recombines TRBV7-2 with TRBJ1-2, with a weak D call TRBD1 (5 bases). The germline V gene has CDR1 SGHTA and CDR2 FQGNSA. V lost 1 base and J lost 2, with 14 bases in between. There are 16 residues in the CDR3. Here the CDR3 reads CASSLGQGDKNYGYTF. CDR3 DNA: TGTGCCAGCAGCTTAGGGCAGGGTGACAAGAACTATGGCTACACCTTC.

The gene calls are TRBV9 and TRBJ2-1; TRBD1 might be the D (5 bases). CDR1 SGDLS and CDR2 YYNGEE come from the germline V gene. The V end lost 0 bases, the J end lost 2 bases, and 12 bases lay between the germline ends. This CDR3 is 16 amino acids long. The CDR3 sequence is CASSVVDRATYNEQFF. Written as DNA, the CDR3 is TGTGCCAGCAGCGTAGTCGACAGAGCCACCTACAATGAGCAGTTCTTC.

CDR3 residues: CASGGQGVGNEKLFF. The DNA of the CDR3 is TGCGCCAGCGGGGGACAGGGGGTTGGTAATGAAAAACTGTTTTTT. V usage is TRBV10-2 and J usage is TRBJ1-4; 11 bases line up with TRBD1. From germline, CDR1 is WSHSY and CDR2 SAAADI. V was clipped by 8 bases and J by 4 bases; unmatched bases: 6. The CDR3 sequence is 15 residues long.

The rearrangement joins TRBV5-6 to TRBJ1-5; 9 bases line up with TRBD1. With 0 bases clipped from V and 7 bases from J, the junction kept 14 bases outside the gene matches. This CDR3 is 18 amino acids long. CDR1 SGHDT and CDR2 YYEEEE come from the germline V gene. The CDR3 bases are TGTGCCAGCAGCTTGGAGGGACAGGGCCCACCAGCACGGCAGCCCCAGCATTTT. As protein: CASSLEGQGPPARQPQHF. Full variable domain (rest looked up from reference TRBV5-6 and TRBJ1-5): DAGVTQSPTHLIKTRGQQVTLRCSPKSGHDTVSWYQQALGQGPQFIFQYYEEEERQRGNFPDRFSGHQFPNYSSELNVNALLLGDSALYLCASSLEGQGPPARQPQHFGDGTRLSIL.

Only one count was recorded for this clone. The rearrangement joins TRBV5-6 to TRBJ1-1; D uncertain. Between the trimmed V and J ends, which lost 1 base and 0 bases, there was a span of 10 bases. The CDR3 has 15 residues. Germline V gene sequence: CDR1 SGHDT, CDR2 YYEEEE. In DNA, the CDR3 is TGTGCCAGCAGCTTGTGGCCTAGGCTGAACACTGAAGCTTTCTTT. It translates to CASSLWPRLNTEAFF.

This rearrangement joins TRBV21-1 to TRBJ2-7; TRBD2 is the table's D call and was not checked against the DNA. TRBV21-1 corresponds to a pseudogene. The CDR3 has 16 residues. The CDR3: CASSPRRSGETYEQYF. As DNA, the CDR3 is TGTGCCAGCAGCCCCCGGCGCTCGGGAGAGACCTACGAGCAGTACTTC.

Here the CDR3 reads CATSRDQGYETQYF. Here the CDR3 DNA reads TGTGCCACCAGCAGAGACCAGGGATACGAGACCCAGTACTTC. V and J are TRBV15 and TRBJ2-5; possibly TRBD1 for D (5 bases). V lost 0 bases to trimming and J lost 5 bases, with 10 bases between them. Germline V gene sequence: CDR1 LNHNV, CDR2 YYDKDF (reference sequence). The CDR3 is 14 amino acids. Looking up the rest from reference TRBV15 and TRBJ2-5 gives the full variable domain: DAMVIQNPRYQVTQFGKPVTLSCSQTLNHNVMYWYQQKSSQAPKLLFHYYDKDFNNEADTPDNFQSRRPNTSFCFLDIRSPGLGDTAMYLCATSRDQGYETQYFGPGTRLLVL.

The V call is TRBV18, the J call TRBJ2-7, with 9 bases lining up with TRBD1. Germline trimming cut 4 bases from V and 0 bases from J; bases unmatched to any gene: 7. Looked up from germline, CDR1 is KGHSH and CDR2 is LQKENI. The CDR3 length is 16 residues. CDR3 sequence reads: CASSRRQGDYSYEQYF. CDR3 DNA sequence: TGTGCCAGCTCACGACGACAGGGGGACTACTCCTACGAGCAGTACTTC.

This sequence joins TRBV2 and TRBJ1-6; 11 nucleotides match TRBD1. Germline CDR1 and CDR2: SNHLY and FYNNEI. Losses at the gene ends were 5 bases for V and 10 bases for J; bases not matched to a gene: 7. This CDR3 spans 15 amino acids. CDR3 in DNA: TGTGCCAGCAGTTACGGACAGGGGGCCTGGTCACCCCTCCACTTT. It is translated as CASSYGQGAWSPLHF.

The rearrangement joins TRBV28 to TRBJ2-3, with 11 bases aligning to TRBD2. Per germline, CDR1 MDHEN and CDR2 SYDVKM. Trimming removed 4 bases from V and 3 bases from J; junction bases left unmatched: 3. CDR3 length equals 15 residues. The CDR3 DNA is TGTGCCAGCAGTTCCATAGCGGGGGGGACAGATACGCAGTATTTT. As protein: CASSSIAGGTDTQYF.

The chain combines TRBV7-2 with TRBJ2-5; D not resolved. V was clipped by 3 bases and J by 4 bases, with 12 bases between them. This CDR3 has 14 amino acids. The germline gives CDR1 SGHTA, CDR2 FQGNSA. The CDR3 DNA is TGTGCCAGCAGCTTTAGTCATAACGGAGAGACCCAGTACTTC. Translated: CASSFSHNGETQYF. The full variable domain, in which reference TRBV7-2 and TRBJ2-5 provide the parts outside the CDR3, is GAGVSQSPSNKVTEKGKDVELRCDPISGHTALYWYRQSLGQGLEFLIYFQGNSAPDKSGLPSDRFSAERTGGSVSTLTIQRTQQEDSAVYLCASSFSHNGETQYFGPGTRLLVL.

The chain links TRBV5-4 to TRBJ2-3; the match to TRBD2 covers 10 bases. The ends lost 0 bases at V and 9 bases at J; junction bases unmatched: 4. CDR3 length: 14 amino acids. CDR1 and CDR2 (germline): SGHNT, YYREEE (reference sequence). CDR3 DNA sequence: TGTGCCAGCAGCTTGGAGGCTAGCGGGGGCACGCAGTATTTT. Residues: CASSLEASGGTQYF.

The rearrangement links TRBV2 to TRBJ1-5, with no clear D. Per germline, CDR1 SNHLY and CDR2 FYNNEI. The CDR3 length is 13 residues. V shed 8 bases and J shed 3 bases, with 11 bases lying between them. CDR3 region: CASGRPDNQPQHF. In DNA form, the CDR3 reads TGTGCCAGCGGGAGGCCAGACAATCAGCCCCAGCATTTT. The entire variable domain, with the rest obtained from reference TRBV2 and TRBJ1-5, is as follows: EPEVTQTPSHQVTQMGQEVILRCVPISNHLYFYWYRQILGQKVEFLVSFYNNEISEKSEIFDDQFSVERPDGSNFTLKIRSTKLEDSAMYFCASGRPDNQPQHFGDGTRLSIL.

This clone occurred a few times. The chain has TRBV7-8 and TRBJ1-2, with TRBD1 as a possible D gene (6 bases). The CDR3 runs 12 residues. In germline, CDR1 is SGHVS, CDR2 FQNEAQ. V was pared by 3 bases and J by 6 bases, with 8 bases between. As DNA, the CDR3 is TGTGCCAGCAGCTTTAACAGGGATGGCTACACCTTC. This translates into CASSFNRDGYTF.

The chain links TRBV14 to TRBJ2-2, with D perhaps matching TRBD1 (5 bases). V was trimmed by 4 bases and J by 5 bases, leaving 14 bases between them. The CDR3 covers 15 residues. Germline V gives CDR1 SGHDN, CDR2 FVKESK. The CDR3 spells CASSLGDSWTGELFF. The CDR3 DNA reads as TGTGCCAGCAGCCTAGGCGACAGTTGGACCGGGGAGCTGTTTTTT.

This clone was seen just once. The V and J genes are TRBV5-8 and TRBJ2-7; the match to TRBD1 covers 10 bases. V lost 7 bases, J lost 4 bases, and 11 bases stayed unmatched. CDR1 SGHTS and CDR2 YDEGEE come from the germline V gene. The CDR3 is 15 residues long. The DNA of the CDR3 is TGTGCCAGCTTCAGGACAGGGGGAATACAGTACGAGCAGTACTTC. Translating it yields CASFRTGGIQYEQYF.

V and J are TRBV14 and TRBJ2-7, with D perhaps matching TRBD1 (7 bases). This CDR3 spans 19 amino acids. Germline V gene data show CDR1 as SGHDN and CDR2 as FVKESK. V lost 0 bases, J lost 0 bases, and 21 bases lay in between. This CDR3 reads CASSQERTTGQRSSYEQYF. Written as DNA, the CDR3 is TGTGCCAGCAGCCAAGAGAGGACTACGGGACAGAGGAGCTCCTACGAGCAGTACTTC.